This T cell receptor beta chain was captured in a study of technical replicates of blood from several donors. The CDR3 length is 17 residues. Germline trimming cut 6 bases from V and 8 bases from J; bases unmatched to any gene: 10. Per the germline V gene, CDR1 is SNHLY and CDR2 is FYNNEI. Clones were sequenced by immunoSEQ multiplex PCR, and TCRdb holds only the in-frame ones, with some missing. The repertoire holds just under 85,000 clones, approximately 94% seen once, with about 0.23% in the top ten. The receptor comes from a human donor in good health. The chain recombines TRBV2 with TRBJ2-1; 16 nucleotides align to TRBD2. The sample was T cells isolated from PBMCs. As DNA, the CDR3 is TGTGCCAGCAGCGGGACTAGCGGGGGGGCAAGTGTCCATGAGCAGTTCTTC. Translation gives CASSGTSGGASVHEQFF.